This T cell receptor (beta chain) was identified during a study of cytomegalovirus exposure and HLA in healthy donors. Vbeta (60) and Jbeta (13) primers were used in the PCR. TCRdb's table, derived via immunoSEQ multiplex PCR, lists solely in-frame clones and lacks some. This sample's table has roughly 77,000 clones. The CDR3 spans 12 residues. Trimming took 4 bases from V and 12 from J, leaving 14 bases between them. Germline V CDR1 and CDR2: SGHRS, YFSETQ. The J gene is TRBJ2-1, the V gene TRBV5-1; perhaps TRBD2 as D (5 bases). The clonotype originates from a man younger than 40 in good health and CMV-seronegative. The sequenced material came from PBMCs. CDR3 in DNA: TGCGCCAGCAGCGCCGACCATGCGGGGCAGTTCTTC. This codes for CASSADHAGQFF. The full variable domain, with the rest looked up from reference TRBV5-1 and TRBJ2-1, is KAGVTQTPRYLIKTRGQQVTLSCSPISGHRSVSWYQQTPGQGLQFLFEYFSETQRNKGNFPGRFSGRQFSNSRSEMNVSTLELGDSALYLCASSADHAGQFFGPGTRLTVL.